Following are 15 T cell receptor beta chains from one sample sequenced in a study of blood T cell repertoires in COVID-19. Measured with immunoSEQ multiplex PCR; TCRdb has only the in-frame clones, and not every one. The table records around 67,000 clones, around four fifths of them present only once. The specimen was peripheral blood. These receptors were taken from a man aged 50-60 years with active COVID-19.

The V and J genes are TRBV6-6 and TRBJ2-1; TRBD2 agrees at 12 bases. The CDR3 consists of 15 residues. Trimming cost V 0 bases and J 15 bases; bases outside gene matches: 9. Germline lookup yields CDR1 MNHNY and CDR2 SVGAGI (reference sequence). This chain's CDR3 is CASSYSGLAGGSGFF. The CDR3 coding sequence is TGTGCCAGCAGTTACTCAGGGCTAGCGGGGGGGTCTGGGTTCTTC.

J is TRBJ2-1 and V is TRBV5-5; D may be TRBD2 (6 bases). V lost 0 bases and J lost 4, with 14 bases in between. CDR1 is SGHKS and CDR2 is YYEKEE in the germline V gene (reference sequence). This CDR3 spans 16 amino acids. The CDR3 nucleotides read TGTGCCAGCAGCTTGGTGGGGGGAGAGGCGTACAATGAGCAGTTCTTC. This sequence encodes CASSLVGGEAYNEQFF.

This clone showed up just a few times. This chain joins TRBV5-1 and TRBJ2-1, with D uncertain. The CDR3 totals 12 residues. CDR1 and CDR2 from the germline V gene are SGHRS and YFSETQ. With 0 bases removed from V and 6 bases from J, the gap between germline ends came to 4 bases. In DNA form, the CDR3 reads TGCGCCAGCAGCTTGGAACTCAATGAGCAGTTCTTC. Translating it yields CASSLELNEQFF. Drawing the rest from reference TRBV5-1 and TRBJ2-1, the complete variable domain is KAGVTQTPRYLIKTRGQQVTLSCSPISGHRSVSWYQQTPGQGLQFLFEYFSETQRNKGNFPGRFSGRQFSNSRSEMNVSTLELGDSALYLCASSLELNEQFFGPGTRLTVL.

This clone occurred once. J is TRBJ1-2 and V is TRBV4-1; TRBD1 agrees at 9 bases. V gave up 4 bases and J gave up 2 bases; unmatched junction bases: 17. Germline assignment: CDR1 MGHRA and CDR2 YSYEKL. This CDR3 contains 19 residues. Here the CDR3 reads CASSRTSGTGIGANYGYTF. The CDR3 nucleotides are TGCGCCAGCAGCCGGACTTCCGGGACAGGGATTGGGGCAAACTATGGCTACACCTTC.

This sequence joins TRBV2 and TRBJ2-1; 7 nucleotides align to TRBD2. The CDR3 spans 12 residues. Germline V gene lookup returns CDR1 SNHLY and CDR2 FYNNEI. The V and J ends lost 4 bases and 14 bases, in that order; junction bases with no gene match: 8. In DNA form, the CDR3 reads TGTGCCAGCAGTGTTATCCGGACTAGGGAGTTCTTC. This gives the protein CASSVIRTREFF.

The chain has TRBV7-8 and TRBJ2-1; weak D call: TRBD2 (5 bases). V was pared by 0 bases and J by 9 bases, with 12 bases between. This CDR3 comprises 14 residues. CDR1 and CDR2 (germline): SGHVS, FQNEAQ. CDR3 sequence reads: CASSLALLGSEQFF. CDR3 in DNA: TGTGCCAGCAGCTTAGCGCTTCTGGGGAGTGAGCAGTTCTTC.

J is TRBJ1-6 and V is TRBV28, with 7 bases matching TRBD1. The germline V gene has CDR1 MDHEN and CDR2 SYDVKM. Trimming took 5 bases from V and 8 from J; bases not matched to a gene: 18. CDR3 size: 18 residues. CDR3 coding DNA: TGTGCCAGCAGTAGATCACAGGGGTTGGGGGCCTTGGATTCACCCCTCCACTTT. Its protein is CASSRSQGLGALDSPLHF. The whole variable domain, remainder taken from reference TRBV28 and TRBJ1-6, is DVKVTQSSRYLVKRTGEKVFLECVQDMDHENMFWYRQDPGLGLRLIYFSYDVKMKEKGDIPEGYSVSREKKERFSLILESASTNQTSMYLCASSRSQGLGALDSPLHFGNGTRLTVT.

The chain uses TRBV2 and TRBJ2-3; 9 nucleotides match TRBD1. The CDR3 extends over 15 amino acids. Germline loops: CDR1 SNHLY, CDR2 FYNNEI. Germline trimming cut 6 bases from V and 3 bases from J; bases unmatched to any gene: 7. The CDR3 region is CASRPGQGWTDTQYF. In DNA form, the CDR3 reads TGTGCCAGCAGGCCAGGACAGGGGTGGACAGATACGCAGTATTTT.

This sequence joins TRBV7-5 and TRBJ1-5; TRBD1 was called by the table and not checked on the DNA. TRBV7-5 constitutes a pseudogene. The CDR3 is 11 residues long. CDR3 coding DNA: TGTGCCAGAAGCTTACCACAGCCCCAGCATTTT. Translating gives CARSLPQPQHF.

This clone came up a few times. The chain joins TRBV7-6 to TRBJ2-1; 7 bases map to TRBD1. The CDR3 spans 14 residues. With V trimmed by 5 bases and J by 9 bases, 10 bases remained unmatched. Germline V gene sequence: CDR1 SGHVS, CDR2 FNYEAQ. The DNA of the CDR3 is TGTGCCAGCAGCACCACGACAGGGTTAAGTGAGCAGTTCTTC. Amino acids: CASSTTTGLSEQFF.

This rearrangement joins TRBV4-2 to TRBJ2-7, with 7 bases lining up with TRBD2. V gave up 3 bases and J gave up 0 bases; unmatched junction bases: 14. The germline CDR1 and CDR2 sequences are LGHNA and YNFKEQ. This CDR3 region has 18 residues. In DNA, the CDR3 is TGTGCCAGCAGCCACCCACTAGCGAACCCTGATAGCTCCTACGAGCAGTACTTC. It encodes CASSHPLANPDSSYEQYF.

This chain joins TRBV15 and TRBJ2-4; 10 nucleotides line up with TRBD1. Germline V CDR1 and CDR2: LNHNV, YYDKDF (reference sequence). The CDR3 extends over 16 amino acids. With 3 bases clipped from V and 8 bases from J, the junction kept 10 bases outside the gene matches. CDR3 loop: CATSRGDRGGVDIQYF. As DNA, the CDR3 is TGTGCCACCAGCAGGGGGGACAGGGGAGGTGTGGACATTCAGTACTTC.

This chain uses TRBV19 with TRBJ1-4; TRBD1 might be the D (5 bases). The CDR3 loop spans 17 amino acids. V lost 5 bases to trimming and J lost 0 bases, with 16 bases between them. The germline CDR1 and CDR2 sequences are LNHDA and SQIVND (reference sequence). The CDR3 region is CASSPIRAGSTNEKLFF. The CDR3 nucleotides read TGTGCCAGTAGTCCCATTCGTGCAGGGTCAACTAATGAAAAACTGTTTTTT.

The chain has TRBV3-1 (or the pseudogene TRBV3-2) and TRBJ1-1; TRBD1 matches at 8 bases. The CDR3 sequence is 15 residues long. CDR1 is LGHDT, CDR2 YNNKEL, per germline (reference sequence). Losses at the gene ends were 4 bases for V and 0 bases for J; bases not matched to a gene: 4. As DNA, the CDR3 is TGTGCCAGCAGCCCGCGGGACAGGATGAACACTGAAGCTTTCTTT. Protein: CASSPRDRMNTEAFF.

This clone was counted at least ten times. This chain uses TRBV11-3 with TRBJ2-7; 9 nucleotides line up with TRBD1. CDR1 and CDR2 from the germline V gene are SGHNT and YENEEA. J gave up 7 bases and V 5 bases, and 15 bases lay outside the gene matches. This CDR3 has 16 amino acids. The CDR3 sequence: CASSPGGGQGAREQYF. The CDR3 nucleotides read TGTGCCAGCAGCCCCGGCGGGGGACAGGGCGCACGAGAGCAGTACTTC.